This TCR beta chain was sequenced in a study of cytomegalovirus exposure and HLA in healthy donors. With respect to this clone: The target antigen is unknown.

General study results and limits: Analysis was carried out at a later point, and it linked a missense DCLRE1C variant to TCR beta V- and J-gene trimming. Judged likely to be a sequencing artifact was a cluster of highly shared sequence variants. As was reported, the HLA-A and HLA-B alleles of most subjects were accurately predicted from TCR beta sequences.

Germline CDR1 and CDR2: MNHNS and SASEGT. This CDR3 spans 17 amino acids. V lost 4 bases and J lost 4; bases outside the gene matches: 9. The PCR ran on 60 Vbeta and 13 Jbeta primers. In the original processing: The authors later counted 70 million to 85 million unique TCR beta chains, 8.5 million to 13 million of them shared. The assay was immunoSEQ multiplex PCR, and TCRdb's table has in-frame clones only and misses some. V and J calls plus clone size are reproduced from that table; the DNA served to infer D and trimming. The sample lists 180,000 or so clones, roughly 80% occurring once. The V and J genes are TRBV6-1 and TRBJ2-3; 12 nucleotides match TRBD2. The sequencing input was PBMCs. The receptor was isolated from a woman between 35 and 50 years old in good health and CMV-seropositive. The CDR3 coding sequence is TGTGCCAGCAGTGCGACTAGCGGGAGCTTGTTTGCAGATACGCAGTATTTT. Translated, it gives CASSATSGSLFADTQYF.